A selection of T cell receptor beta chains follows, all from one sample in a study of T cell responses to AZD1222 COVID-19 vaccine. TCRdb keeps only in-frame clones here, not all; method: immunoSEQ multiplex PCR. The sample contains over 150,000 clones, 90% of which appear only once. Sequencing was performed on peripheral blood, taken on day 0 of AZD1222 vaccination. The source of these receptors is an adult in good health. The CDR3 runs from the conserved cysteine through the conserved F or W. Fields, in order: V gene, CDR3 length, J gene, CDR3 protein.

v_gene: TRBV10-3; len: 15; j_gene: TRBJ1-6; CDR3aa: CAISESGTRESPLHF
v_gene: TRBV5-1; len: 14; j_gene: TRBJ1-1; CDR3aa: CASSLRQGNTEAFF
v_gene: TRBV6-5; len: 15; j_gene: TRBJ2-2; CDR3aa: CASRLSFANTGELFF
v_gene: TRBV7-2; len: 15; j_gene: TRBJ1-1; CDR3aa: CASSRDRGQNTEAFF
v_gene: TRBV7-9; len: 14; j_gene: TRBJ2-7; CDR3aa: CASSLGADGNEQYF
v_gene: TRBV7-8; len: 14; j_gene: TRBJ1-2; CDR3aa: CASSPVRQAYSYTF
v_gene: TRBV11-3; len: 14; j_gene: TRBJ1-1; CDR3aa: CASGGGRLNTEAFF
v_gene: TRBV12-3/TRBV12-4; len: 13; j_gene: TRBJ1-2; CDR3aa: CASSLNANYGYTF
v_gene: TRBV19; len: 15; j_gene: TRBJ1-2; CDR3aa: CASSISGTPNYGYTF
v_gene: TRBV2; len: 13; j_gene: TRBJ2-3; CDR3aa: CASLTGGSDTQYF
v_gene: TRBV28; len: 13; j_gene: TRBJ1-1; CDR3aa: CASSLTGDTEAFF
v_gene: TRBV3-1/TRBV3-2; len: 18; j_gene: TRBJ1-6; CDR3aa: CASSQGSCCGVDNSPLHF
v_gene: TRBV7-2; len: 16; j_gene: TRBJ1-5; CDR3aa: CASSLSGTESNQPQHF
v_gene: TRBV29-1; len: 13; j_gene: TRBJ1-2; CDR3aa: CSVDAGPNYGYTF
v_gene: TRBV19; len: 14; j_gene: TRBJ1-2; CDR3aa: CASSLDRIYYGYTF
v_gene: TRBV7-9; len: 15; j_gene: TRBJ2-7; CDR3aa: CASSPQDRLRSEQYF
v_gene: TRBV20-1; len: 10; j_gene: TRBJ2-7; CDR3aa: CSLGRLEQYF